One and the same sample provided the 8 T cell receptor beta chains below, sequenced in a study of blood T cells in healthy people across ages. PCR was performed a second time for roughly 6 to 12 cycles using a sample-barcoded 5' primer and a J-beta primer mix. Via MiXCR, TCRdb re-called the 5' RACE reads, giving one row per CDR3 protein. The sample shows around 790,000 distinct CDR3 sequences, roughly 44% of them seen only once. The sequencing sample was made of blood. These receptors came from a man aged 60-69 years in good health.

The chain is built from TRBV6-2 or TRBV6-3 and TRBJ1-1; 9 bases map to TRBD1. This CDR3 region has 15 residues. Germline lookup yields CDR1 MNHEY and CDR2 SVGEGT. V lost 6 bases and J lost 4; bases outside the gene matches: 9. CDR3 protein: CASREPGTGPTEAFF. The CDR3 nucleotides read TGTGCCAGCAGGGAACCCGGGACAGGGCCCACTGAAGCTTTCTTT.

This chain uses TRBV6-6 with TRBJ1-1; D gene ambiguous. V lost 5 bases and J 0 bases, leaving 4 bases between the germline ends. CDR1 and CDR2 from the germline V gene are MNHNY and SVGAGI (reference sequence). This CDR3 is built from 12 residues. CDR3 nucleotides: TGTGCCAGCAGTGAGTTGAACACTGAAGCTTTCTTT. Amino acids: CASSELNTEAFF.

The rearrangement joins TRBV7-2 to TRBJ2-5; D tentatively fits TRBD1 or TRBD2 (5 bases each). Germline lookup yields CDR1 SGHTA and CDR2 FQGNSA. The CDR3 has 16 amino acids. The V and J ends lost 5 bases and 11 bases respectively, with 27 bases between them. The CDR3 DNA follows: TGTGCCAGCAGCCCAGAGGGCAGGGAACGTTCCAATGAGCAGTACTTC. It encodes CASSPEGRERSNEQYF.

The CDR3 loop is CASSQVGRHDNSGANVLTF. The CDR3 DNA sequence: TGCGCCAGCAGCCAAGTTGGGAGACACGATAACTCTGGGGCCAACGTCCTGACTTTC. V and J are TRBV4-3 and TRBJ2-6; a weak D match, TRBD2 (5 bases). Germline-derived CDR1 and CDR2 are LGHNA and YSLEER. V was clipped by 1 base and J by 0 bases, with 16 bases between them. The CDR3 spans 19 residues.

The CDR3 bases are TGTGCCAGCAGCGGGGGTACCGGGGAGACCCAGTACTTC. This encodes CASSGGTGETQYF. The rearrangement joins TRBV2 to TRBJ2-5; D may be TRBD2 (6 bases). Germline loops: CDR1 SNHLY, CDR2 FYNNEI. Trimming left V 6 bases short and J 5 bases short, with 13 bases between. The CDR3 consists of 13 residues. The full variable domain, with the rest looked up from reference TRBV2 and TRBJ2-5, is EPEVTQTPSHQVTQMGQEVILRCVPISNHLYFYWYRQILGQKVEFLVSFYNNEISEKSEIFDDQFSVERPDGSNFTLKIRSTKLEDSAMYFCASSGGTGETQYFGPGTRLLVL.

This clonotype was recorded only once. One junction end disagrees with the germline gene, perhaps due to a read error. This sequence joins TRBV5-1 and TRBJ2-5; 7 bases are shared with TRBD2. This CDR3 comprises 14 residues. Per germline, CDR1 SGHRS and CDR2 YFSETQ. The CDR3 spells CVSSSGGRLETQYF. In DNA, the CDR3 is TGCGTCAGCAGCTCGGGGGGTAGACTCGAGACCCAGTACTTC. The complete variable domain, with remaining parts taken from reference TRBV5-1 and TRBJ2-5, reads KAGVTQTPRYLIKTRGQQVTLSCSPISGHRSVSWYQQTPGQGLQFLFEYFSETQRNKGNFPGRFSGRQFSNSRSEMNVSTLELGDSALYLCVSSSGGRLETQYFGPGTRLLVL.

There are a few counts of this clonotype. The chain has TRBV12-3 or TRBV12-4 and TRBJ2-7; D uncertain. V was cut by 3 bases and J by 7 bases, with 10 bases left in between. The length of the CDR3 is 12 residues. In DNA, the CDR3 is TGTGCCAGCAGTTTCACCCGCTGTGAGCAGTACTTC. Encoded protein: CASSFTRCEQYF.

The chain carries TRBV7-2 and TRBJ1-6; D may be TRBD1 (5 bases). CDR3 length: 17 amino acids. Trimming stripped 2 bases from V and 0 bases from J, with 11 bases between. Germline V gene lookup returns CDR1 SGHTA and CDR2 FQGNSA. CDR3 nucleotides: TGTGCCAGCAGCTTATGGGGCGAAAGCTCCTATAATTCACCCCTCCACTTT. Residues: CASSLWGESSYNSPLHF.